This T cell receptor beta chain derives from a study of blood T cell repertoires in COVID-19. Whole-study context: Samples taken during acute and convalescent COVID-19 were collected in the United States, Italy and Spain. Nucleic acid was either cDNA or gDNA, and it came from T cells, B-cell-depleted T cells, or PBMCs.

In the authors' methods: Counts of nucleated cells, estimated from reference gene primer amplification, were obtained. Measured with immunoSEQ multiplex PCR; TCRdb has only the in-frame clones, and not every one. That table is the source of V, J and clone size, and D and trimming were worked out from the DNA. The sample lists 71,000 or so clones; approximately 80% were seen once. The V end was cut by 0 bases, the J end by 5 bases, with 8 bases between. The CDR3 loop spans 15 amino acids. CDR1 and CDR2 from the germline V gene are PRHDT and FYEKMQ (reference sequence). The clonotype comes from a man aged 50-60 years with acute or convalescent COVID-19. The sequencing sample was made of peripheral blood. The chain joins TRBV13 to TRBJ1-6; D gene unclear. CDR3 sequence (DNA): TGTGCCAGCAGCTTAGGGACCGGGAATAATTCACCCCTCCACTTT. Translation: CASSLGTGNNSPLHF.